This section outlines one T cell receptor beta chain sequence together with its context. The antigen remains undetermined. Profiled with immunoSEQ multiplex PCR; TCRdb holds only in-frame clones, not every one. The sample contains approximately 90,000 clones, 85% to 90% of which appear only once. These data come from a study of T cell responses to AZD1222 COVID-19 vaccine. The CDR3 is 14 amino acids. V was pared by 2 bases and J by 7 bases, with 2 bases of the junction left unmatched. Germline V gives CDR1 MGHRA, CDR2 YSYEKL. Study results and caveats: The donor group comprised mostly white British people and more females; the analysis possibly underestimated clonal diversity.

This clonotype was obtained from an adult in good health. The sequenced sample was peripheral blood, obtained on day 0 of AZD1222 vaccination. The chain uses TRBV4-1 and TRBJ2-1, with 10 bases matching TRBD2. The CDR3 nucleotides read TGCGCCAGCAGCCAAAGCGGGGGGGCAAATGAGCAGTTCTTC. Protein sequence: CASSQSGGANEQFF.